This TCR beta chain emerged from a study of cytomegalovirus exposure and HLA in healthy donors. Across the whole study: A preliminary data release comprised around 85 million unique TCRs obtained from HLA-typed donors.

Germline CDR1 MGHRA, CDR2 YSYEKL. This CDR3 comprises 15 residues. V gave up 2 bases and J gave up 5 bases, with 15 bases separating them. In the PCR, 60 Vbeta and 13 Jbeta primers were used. Measured with immunoSEQ multiplex PCR; TCRdb has only the in-frame clones, and not every one. Here the sample spans around 140,000 clones, around 78% being singletons. The J gene is TRBJ2-5, the V gene TRBV4-1; tentative D call: TRBD1 (5 bases). The sequence derives from a middle-aged woman in good health and CMV-seropositive. Sequencing was carried out using PBMCs. CDR3 loop: CASSQSKGAGETQYF. Written as DNA, the CDR3 is TGCGCCAGCAGCCAATCCAAAGGGGCAGGGGAGACCCAGTACTTC.